This T cell receptor beta chain came from a study of radiotherapy plus CTLA-4 blockade in lung cancer. Study-wide results and limits: Alongside interferon-beta, early blood T cell clone dynamics were reportedly the best predictor of response.

Participants had chemo-refractory metastatic non-small-cell lung cancer and were treated with focal radiation plus ipilimumab CTLA-4 blockade. The CDR3 is made up of 16 amino acids. The V gene's germline CDR1 is MNHEY and CDR2 SVGAGI. V lost 4 bases to trimming and J lost 3 bases, with 17 bases between them. Libraries were prepared by immunoSEQ multiplex PCR; TCRdb keeps only in-frame clonotypes and omits some of them. The sample holds around 82,000 clones, around 80% seen once. For this clone: Its antigen is not identified.

The sequenced sample was peripheral blood, obtained from a patient treated with radiotherapy plus ipilimumab. This sequence originates from a human donor with non-small cell lung cancer who had stable disease on radiotherapy plus ipilimumab. The J gene is TRBJ2-3, the V gene TRBV6-5, with D possibly being TRBD1 (5 bases). This CDR3 reads CASSSPTGFGTDTQYF. In DNA form, the CDR3 reads TGTGCCAGCAGTTCCCCCACAGGTTTTGGGACAGATACGCAGTATTTT.